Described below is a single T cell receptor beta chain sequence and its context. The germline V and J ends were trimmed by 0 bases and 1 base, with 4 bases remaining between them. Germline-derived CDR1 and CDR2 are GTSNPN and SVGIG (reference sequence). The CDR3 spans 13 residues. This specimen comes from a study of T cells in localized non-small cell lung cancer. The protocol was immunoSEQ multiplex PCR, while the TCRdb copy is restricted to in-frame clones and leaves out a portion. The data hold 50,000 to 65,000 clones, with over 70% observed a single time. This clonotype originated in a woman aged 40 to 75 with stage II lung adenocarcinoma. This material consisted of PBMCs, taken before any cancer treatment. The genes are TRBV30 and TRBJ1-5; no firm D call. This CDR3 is CAWSVQSNQPQHF. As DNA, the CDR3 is TGTGCCTGGAGTGTACAGAGCAATCAGCCCCAGCATTTT.